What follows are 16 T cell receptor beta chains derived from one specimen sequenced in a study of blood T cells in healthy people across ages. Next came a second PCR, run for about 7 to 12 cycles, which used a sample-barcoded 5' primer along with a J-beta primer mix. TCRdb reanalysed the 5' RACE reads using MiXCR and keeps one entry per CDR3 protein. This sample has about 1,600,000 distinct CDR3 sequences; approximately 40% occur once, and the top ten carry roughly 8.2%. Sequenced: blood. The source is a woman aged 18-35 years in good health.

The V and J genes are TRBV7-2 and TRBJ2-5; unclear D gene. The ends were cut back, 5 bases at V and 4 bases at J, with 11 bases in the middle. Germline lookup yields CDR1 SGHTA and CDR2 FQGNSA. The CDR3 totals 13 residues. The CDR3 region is CASSVAIRETQYF. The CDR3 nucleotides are TGTGCCAGCAGCGTCGCCATCAGAGAGACCCAGTACTTC.

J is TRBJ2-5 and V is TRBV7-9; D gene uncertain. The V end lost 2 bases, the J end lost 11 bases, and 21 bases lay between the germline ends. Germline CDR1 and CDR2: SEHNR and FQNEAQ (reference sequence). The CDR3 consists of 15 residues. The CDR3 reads CASSLPSKSYNEQYF. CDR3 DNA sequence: TGTGCCAGCAGCTTACCTTCAAAAAGCTACAATGAGCAGTACTTC.

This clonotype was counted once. This chain's CDR3 is CASSSLTSEAFF. The CDR3 nucleotides read TGTGCCAGCAGTTCCCTAACCTCTGAAGCTTTCTTT. The J gene is TRBJ1-1, the V gene TRBV27; no definite D call. From germline, CDR1 is MNHEY and CDR2 SMNVEV (reference sequence). Deletions cut 4 bases from V and 6 bases from J, with 9 bases between. CDR3 length: 12 amino acids.

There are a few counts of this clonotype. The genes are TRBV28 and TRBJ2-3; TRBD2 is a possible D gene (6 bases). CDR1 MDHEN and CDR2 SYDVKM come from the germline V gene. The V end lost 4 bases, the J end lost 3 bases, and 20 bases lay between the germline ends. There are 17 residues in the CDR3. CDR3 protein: CASSSRAGTSYTDTQYF. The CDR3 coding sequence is TGTGCCAGCAGTTCCCGTGCTGGGACTTCCTATACAGATACGCAGTATTTT.

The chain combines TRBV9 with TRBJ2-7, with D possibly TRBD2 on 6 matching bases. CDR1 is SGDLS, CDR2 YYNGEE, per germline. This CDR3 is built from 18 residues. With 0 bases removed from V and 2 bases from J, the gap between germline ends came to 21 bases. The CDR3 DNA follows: TGTGCCAGCAGCGTAGCGTCCGGGTGGGAGGATCAAGCCTACGAGCAGTACTTC. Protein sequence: CASSVASGWEDQAYEQYF.

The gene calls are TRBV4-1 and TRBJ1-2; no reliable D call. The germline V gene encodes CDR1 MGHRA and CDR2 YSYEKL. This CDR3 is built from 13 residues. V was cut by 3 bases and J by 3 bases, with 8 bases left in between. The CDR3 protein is CASSQRDDYGYTF. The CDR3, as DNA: TGCGCCAGCAGCCAGAGGGATGACTATGGCTACACCTTC.

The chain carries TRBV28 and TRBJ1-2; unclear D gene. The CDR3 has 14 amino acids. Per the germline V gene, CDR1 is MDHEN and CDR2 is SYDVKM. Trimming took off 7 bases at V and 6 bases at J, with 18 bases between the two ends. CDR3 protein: CASTRGGNLDGYTF. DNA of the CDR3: TGTGCCAGCACCCGAGGCGGCAACCTGGATGGCTACACCTTC.

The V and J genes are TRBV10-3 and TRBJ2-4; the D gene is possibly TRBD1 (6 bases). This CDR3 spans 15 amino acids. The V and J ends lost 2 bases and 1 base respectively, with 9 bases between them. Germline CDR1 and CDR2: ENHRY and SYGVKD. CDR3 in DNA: TGTGCCATCAGTGAGGGGGGCGCGGCCAAAAACATTCAGTACTTC. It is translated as CAISEGGAAKNIQYF.

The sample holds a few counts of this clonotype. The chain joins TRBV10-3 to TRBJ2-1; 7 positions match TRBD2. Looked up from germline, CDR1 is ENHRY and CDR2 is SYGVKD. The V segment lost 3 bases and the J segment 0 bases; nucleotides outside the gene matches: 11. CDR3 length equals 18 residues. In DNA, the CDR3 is TGTGCCATCAGTGAAAGGATAGCGGGTGGGAGCTCCTACAATGAGCAGTTCTTC. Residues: CAISERIAGGSSYNEQFF.

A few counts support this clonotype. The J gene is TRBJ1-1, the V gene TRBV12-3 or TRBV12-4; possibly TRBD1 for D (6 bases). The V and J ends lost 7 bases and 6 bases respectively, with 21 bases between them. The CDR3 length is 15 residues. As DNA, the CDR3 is TGTGCCAGCACCTGGTTGGGGGCAGGGCGCGCTGAAGCTTTCTTT. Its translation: CASTWLGAGRAEAFF.

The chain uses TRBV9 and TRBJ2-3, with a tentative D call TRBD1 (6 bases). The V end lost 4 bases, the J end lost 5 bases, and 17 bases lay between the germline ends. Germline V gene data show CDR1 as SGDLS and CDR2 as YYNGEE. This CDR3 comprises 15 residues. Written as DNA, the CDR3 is TGTGCCAGCAGCAAGGGGACAACGGGTGGAGATACGCAGTATTTT. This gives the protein CASSKGTTGGDTQYF.

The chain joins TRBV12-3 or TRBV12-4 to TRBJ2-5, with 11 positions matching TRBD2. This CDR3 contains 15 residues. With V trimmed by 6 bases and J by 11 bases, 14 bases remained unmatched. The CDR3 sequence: CASSLPSGRRNEQYF. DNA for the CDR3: TGTGCCAGCAGCCTCCCTAGCGGGAGGAGGAATGAGCAGTACTTC.

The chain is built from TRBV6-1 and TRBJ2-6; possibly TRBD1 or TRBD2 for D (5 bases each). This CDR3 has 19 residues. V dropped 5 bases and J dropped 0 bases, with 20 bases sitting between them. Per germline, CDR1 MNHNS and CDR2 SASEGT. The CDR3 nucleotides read TGTGCCAGCAGTCAAGGGACCTCTTCGTTTAGCTCTGGGGCCAACGTCCTGACTTTC. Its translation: CASSQGTSSFSSGANVLTF.

Written as DNA, the CDR3 is TGCGCCAGCAGCCACCAGCAGGCCGCCTACAATGAGCAGTTCTTC. Residues: CASSHQQAAYNEQFF. The chain links TRBV5-1 to TRBJ2-1; no clear D. The CDR3 runs 15 residues. CDR1 SGHRS and CDR2 YFSETQ come from the germline V gene. Trimming took off 4 bases at V and 2 bases at J, with 13 bases between the two ends.

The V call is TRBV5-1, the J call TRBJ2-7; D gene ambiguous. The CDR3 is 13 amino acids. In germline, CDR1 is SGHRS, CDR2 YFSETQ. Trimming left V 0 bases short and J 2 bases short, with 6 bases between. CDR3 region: CASSLGNPYEQYF. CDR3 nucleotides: TGCGCCAGCAGCTTGGGAAACCCCTACGAGCAGTACTTC.

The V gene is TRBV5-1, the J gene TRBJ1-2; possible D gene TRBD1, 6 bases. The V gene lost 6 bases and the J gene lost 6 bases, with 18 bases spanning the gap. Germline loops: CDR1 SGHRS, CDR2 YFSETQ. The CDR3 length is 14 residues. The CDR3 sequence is CASMAGVVSDGYTF. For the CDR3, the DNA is TGCGCCAGCATGGCAGGGGTCGTTTCAGATGGCTACACCTTC.